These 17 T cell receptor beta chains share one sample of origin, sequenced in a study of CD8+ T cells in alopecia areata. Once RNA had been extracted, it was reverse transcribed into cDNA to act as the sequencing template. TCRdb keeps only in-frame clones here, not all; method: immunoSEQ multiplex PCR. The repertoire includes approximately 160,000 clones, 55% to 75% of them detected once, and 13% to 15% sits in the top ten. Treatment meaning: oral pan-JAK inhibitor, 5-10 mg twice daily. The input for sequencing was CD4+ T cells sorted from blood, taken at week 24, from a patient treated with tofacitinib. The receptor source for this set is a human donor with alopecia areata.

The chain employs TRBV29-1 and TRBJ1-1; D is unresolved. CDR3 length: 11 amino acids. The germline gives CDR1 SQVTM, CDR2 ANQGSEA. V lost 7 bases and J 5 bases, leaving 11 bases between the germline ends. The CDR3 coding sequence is TGCAGCGGCCTCGATGGGACTGAAGCTTTCTTT. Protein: CSGLDGTEAFF.

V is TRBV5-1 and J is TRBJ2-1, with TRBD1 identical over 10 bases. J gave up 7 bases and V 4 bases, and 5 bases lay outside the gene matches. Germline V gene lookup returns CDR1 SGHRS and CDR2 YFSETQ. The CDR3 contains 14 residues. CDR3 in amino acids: CASSPGQGTNEQFF. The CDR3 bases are TGCGCCAGCAGCCCGGGACAGGGGACGAATGAGCAGTTCTTC.

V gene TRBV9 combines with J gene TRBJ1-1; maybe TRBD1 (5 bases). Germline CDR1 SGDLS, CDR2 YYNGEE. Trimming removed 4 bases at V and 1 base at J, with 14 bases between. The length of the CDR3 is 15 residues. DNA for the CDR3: TGTGCCAGCAGCCCCCAGCTCAGGGAGAACACTGAAGCTTTCTTT. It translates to CASSPQLRENTEAFF.

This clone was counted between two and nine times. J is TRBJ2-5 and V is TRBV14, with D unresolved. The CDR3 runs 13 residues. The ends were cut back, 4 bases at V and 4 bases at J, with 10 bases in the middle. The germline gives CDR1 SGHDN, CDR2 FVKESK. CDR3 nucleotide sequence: TGTGCCAGCAGCCGTAACCGACGAGAGACCCAGTACTTC. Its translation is CASSRNRRETQYF.

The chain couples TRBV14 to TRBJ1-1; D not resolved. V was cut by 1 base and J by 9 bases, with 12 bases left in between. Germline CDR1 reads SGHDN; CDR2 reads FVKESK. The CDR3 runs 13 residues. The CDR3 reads CASSQVPLSQAFF. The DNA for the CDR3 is TGTGCCAGCAGCCAAGTACCGTTATCGCAAGCTTTCTTT.

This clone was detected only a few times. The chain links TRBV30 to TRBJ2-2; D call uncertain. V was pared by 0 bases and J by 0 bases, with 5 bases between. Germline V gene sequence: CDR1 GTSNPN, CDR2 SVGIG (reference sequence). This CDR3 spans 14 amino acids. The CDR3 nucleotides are TGTGCCTGGAGTGTTGCGGCGAACACCGGGGAGCTGTTTTTT. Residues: CAWSVAANTGELFF.

The CDR3 loop is CASSPGPPPYEQYF. CDR3 sequence (DNA): TGTGCCAGCTCACCAGGGCCGCCCCCGTACGAGCAGTACTTC. The chain couples TRBV18 to TRBJ2-7; no reliable D call. Germline CDR1 and CDR2: KGHSH and LQKENI. Trimming shortened V by 2 bases and J by 4 bases, and 12 bases separated the two germline ends. The CDR3 extends over 14 amino acids.

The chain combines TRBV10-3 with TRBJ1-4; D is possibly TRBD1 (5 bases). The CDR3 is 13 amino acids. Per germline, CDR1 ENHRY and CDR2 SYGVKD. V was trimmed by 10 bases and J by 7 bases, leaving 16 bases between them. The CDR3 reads CASTQGRSEKLFF. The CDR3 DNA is TGTGCCAGCACCCAGGGACGGAGTGAAAAACTGTTTTTT.

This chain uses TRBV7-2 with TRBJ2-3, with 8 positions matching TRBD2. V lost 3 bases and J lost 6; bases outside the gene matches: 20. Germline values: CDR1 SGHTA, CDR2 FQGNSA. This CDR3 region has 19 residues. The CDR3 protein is CASSFRGGTQSSYLDTQYF. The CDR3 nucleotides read TGTGCCAGCAGCTTTCGCGGGGGGACTCAGTCGTCTTATCTGGATACGCAGTATTTT.

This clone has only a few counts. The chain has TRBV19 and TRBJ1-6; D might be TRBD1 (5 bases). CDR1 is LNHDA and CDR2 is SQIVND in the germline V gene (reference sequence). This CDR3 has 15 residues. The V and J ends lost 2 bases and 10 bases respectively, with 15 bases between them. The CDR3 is CASSISGVRESPLHF. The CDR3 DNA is TGTGCCAGTAGTATATCGGGGGTTCGTGAATCACCCCTCCACTTT. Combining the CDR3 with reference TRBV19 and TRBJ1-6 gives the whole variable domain DGGITQSPKYLFRKEGQNVTLSCEQNLNHDAMYWYRQDPGQGLRLIYYSQIVNDFQKGDIAEGYSVSREKKESFPLTVTSAQKNPTAFYLCASSISGVRESPLHFGNGTRLTVT.

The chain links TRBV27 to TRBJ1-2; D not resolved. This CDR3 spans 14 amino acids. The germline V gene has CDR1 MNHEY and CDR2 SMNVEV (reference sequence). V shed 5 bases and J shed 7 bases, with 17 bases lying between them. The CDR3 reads CASSPPGGKGGYTF. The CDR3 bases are TGTGCCAGCAGTCCTCCGGGCGGGAAGGGTGGCTACACCTTC.

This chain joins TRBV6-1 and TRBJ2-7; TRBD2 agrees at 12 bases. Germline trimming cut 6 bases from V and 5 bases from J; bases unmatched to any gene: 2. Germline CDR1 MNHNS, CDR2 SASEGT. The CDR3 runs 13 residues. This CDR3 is CASRTSGGHEQYF. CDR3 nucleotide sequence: TGTGCCAGCAGGACTAGCGGGGGCCACGAGCAGTACTTC.

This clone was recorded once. CDR3 sequence (DNA): TGTGCCAGCAGCTCCATTCAGACAGGAGGAAATTCACCCCTCCACTTT. It codes for CASSSIQTGGNSPLHF. This sequence joins TRBV7-9 and TRBJ1-6; a possible D gene is TRBD1 (6 bases). The CDR3 extends over 16 amino acids. Germline V gives CDR1 SEHNR, CDR2 FQNEAQ (reference sequence). V was pared by 4 bases and J by 7 bases, with 17 bases between.

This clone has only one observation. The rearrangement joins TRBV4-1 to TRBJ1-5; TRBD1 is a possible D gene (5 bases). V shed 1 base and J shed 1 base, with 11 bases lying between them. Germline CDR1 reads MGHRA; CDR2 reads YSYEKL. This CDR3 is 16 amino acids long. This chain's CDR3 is CASSQVPGNSNQPQHF. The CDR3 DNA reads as TGCGCCAGCAGCCAAGTCCCAGGGAACAGCAATCAGCCCCAGCATTTT.

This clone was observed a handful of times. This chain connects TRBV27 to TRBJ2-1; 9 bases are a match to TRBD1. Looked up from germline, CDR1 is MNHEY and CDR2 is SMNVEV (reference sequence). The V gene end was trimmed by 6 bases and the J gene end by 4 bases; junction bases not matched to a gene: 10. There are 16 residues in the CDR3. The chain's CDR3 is CASRTVGQGFYNEQFF. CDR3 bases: TGTGCCAGCAGGACGGTGGGACAGGGTTTTTACAATGAGCAGTTCTTC.

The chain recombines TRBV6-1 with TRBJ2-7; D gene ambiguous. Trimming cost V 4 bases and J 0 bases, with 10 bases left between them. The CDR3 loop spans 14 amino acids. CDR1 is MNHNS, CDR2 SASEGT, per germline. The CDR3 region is CASSGTYSSYEQYF. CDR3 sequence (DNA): TGTGCCAGCAGTGGGACGTATAGCTCCTACGAGCAGTACTTC.

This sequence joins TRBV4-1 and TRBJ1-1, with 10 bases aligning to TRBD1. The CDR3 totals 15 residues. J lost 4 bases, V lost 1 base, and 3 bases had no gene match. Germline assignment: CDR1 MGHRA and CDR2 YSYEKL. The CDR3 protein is CASSQARDRGTEAFF. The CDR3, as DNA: TGCGCCAGCAGCCAAGCCCGGGACAGGGGCACTGAAGCTTTCTTT.